Listed below are T cell receptor beta chains from one sample, sequenced in a study of Graves' ophthalmopathy and Graves' hyperthyroidism. TCRdb re-called the multiplex PCR reads with MiXCR, one entry per CDR3 protein. The sample contains roughly 300,000 distinct CDR3 sequences, roughly a sixth of which appear only once. Input material: peripheral blood. The receptors were gathered from an adult man with Graves' ophthalmopathy. Both conserved end residues are part of each CDR3. The D gene is left open where the match is weak. Some rows have no size entry. The others give once, few or many, or a class for an expanded clone.

j_call clone_size d_call v_call cdr3_aa cdr3_nt
TRBJ1-3 many - TRBV11-2 CASSLDTVSGNTIYF TGTGCCAGCAGCTTAGACACAGTCTCTGGAAACACCATATATTTT
TRBJ1-1 - TRBD1 TRBV12-3/TRBV12-4 CASSHLDRVSTEAFF TGTGCCAGCAGTCACCTGGACAGGGTGTCCACTGAAGCTTTCTTT
TRBJ1-2 many - TRBV6-5 CASTSWGGSGYTF TGTGCCAGCACCTCGTGGGGAGGGAGTGGCTACACCTTC
TRBJ2-5 - - TRBV28 CASRTQTRSVSVETQYF TGTGCCAGCAGGACTCAGACTAGATCTGTCTCGGTGGAGACCCAGTACTTC
TRBJ1-1 many - TRBV18 CASSPPLAVGAEAFF TGTGCCAGCTCACCACCGTTGGCCGTCGGGGCTGAAGCTTTCTTT
TRBJ2-7 many TRBD2 TRBV20-1 CSARDPLAESYEQYF TGCAGTGCTAGAGATCCGCTAGCGGAGAGCTACGAGCAGTACTTC
TRBJ2-7 many - TRBV18 CASSLGMYEQYF TGTGCCAGCTCACTCGGGATGTACGAGCAGTACTTC
TRBJ1-3 - - TRBV2 CASRPLAGNTIYF TGTGCCAGCAGGCCTCTGGCTGGAAACACCATATATTTT
TRBJ2-5 many - TRBV10-2 CASSDLLVQETQYF TGCGCCAGCAGTGATCTCCTAGTCCAAGAGACCCAGTACTTC
TRBJ2-5 many TRBD1 TRBV6-1 CASSANRAGTGIEETQYF TGTGCCAGCAGTGCGAATCGAGCCGGGACAGGAATTGAGGAGACCCAGTACTTC
TRBJ2-7 many - TRBV7-8 CASSPRDFYEQYF TGTGCCAGCAGCCCCAGGGATTTCTACGAGCAGTACTTC
TRBJ2-5 many - TRBV15 CATSRDRSKTQETQYF TGTGCCACCAGCAGAGATAGGAGCAAGACCCAAGAGACCCAGTACTTC
TRBJ1-5 - - TRBV12-3/TRBV12-4 CASSLVPGHQPQHF TGTGCCAGCAGCTTAGTACCGGGGCATCAGCCCCAGCATTTT
TRBJ2-5 many TRBD2 TRBV9 CASSVGAGGPETQYF TGTGCCAGCAGCGTAGGAGCGGGGGGGCCGGAGACCCAGTACTTC
TRBJ2-7 many - TRBV11-2 CASSLGEGSYEQYF TGTGCCAGCAGCTTAGGTGAAGGAAGCTACGAGCAGTACTTC
TRBJ1-6 many - TRBV30 CAWNRQRENSPLHF TGTGCCTGGAACAGACAGAGAGAAAATTCACCCCTCCACTTT
TRBJ2-7 - - TRBV4-1 CASSQVGLVYEQYF TGCGCCAGCAGCCAAGTGGGTCTCGTCTACGAGCAGTACTTC
TRBJ2-7 many TRBD1 TRBV6-5 CASTDRGSYEQYF TGTGCCAGCACCGACAGGGGTTCCTACGAGCAGTACTTC
TRBJ2-4 many TRBD2 TRBV6-2/TRBV6-3 CASILAGDGNIQYF TGTGCCAGCATTTTAGCGGGGGACGGAAACATTCAGTACTTC
TRBJ1-5 - - TRBV12-3/TRBV12-4 CASTDRDGYNQPQHF TGTGCCAGCACCGATAGGGACGGCTACAATCAGCCCCAGCATTTT
TRBJ1-6 many - TRBV2 CASRARGTSMVPLHF TGTGCCAGCAGGGCAAGGGGGACGTCCATGGTACCCCTCCACTTT
TRBJ2-7 - TRBD1 TRBV6-1 CATLWTGSYEQYF TGTGCCACCCTCTGGACAGGGTCATACGAGCAGTACTTC
TRBJ2-7 many TRBD2 TRBV20-1 CSAPRTSFEQYF TGCAGTGCTCCTCGGACTAGCTTCGAGCAGTACTTC
TRBJ2-2 - - TRBV7-2 CASSFRRRPGELFF TGTGCCAGCAGCTTCAGGAGGAGACCCGGGGAGCTGTTTTTT
TRBJ2-2 many - TRBV9 CASRPGGQYNTGELFF TGTGCCAGCAGACCCGGCGGCCAATATAACACCGGGGAGCTGTTTTTT
TRBJ2-7 - - TRBV6-2/TRBV6-3 CASSLKRLSRGYEQYF TGTGCCAGCAGCCTAAAGAGACTATCCCGGGGGTACGAGCAGTACTTC
TRBJ2-7 many TRBD2 TRBV6-2/TRBV6-3 CASSLAGGPEYF TGTGCCAGCAGTTTAGCGGGAGGGCCGGAGTACTTC
TRBJ2-5 many TRBD2 TRBV4-2 CASSQDGAGAQETQYF TGTGCCAGCAGCCAAGATGGAGCGGGGGCCCAAGAGACCCAGTACTTC
TRBJ1-5 many - TRBV6-5 CASSYSTVSNQPQHF TGTGCCAGCAGTTACTCGACGGTTAGCAATCAGCCCCAGCATTTT
TRBJ1-2 many TRBD1 TRBV6-1 CASSRGTGNYGYTF TGTGCCAGCAGCCGGGGGACAGGGAACTATGGCTACACCTTC
TRBJ1-2 many - TRBV28 CASSGPDKHYGYTF TGTGCCAGCAGTGGCCCGGACAAACACTATGGCTACACCTTC
TRBJ1-6 many - TRBV5-1 CASSDSDNSPLHF TGCGCCAGCTCGGACAGTGATAATTCACCCCTCCACTTT
TRBJ1-1 many - TRBV12-3/TRBV12-4 CASSFRGVRTEAFF TGTGCCAGCAGTTTCCGGGGAGTACGGACTGAAGCTTTCTTT
TRBJ1-2 few - TRBV12-3/TRBV12-4 CASRDRGNYGYTF TGTGCCAGCAGAGATAGGGGGAACTATGGCTACACCTTC
TRBJ1-5 many - TRBV6-1 CASSERGRGNQPQHF TGTGCCAGCAGTGAAAGGGGTAGGGGGAATCAGCCCCAGCATTTT
TRBJ2-7 many - TRBV27 CASRVAQAGLGEQYF TGTGCCAGCAGAGTCGCACAGGCAGGTTTGGGAGAGCAGTACTTC
TRBJ1-3 many - TRBV30 CAWSVSRSGNTIYF TGTGCCTGGAGTGTTTCGCGCTCTGGAAACACCATATATTTT
TRBJ1-5 - TRBD1 TRBV3-1 CASSQPNPGQGATNQPQHF TGTGCCAGCAGCCAACCCAACCCGGGGCAGGGGGCCACTAATCAGCCCCAGCATTTT
TRBJ2-7 - - TRBV11-2 CASSKLGAFGGGYEQYF TGTGCCAGCAGTAAACTCGGGGCTTTTGGTGGCGGCTACGAGCAGTACTTC
TRBJ1-1 many - TRBV5-5 CASSLFSQLMNTEAFF TGTGCCAGCAGCTTGTTTTCCCAGCTAATGAACACTGAAGCTTTCTTT
TRBJ1-5 many - TRBV12-3/TRBV12-4 CASSSQGVQPQHF TGTGCCAGCAGTTCACAGGGTGTGCAGCCCCAGCATTTT
TRBJ2-5 many TRBD2 TRBV24-1 CATSDLRGSGGQQETQYF TGTGCCACCAGTGATTTGAGGGGTAGCGGGGGGCAACAAGAGACCCAGTACTTC
TRBJ1-2 few - TRBV3-1 CASSLRDSMPYGYTF TGTGCCAGCAGCTTACGGGACTCTATGCCCTATGGCTACACCTTC
TRBJ1-5 - - TRBV6-1 CASVNRDNQPQHF TGTGCCAGCGTAAACAGGGACAATCAGCCCCAGCATTTT
TRBJ2-3 few - TRBV27 CASRLLGADTQYF TGTGCCAGCAGACTCCTCGGCGCAGATACGCAGTATTTT
TRBJ1-2 many - TRBV7-2 CASSFYPDNYGYTF TGTGCCAGCAGCTTTTACCCAGATAACTATGGCTACACCTTC
TRBJ2-2 many - TRBV6-2/TRBV6-3 CASSSTSWVVTGELFF TGTGCCAGCAGTTCTACTAGCTGGGTAGTAACCGGGGAGCTGTTTTTT
TRBJ1-2 many TRBD1 TRBV7-3 CASSQGQGGGYTF TGTGCCAGCAGCCAGGGACAGGGTGGAGGCTACACCTTC
TRBJ1-1 many - TRBV10-3 CAITPTGTTEAFF TGTGCCATCACCCCGACAGGAACCACTGAAGCTTTCTTT
TRBJ1-1 - - TRBV12-3/TRBV12-4 CASSLALGAKNTEAFF TGTGCCAGCAGTCTAGCGCTCGGAGCGAAGAACACTGAAGCTTTCTTT
TRBJ1-1 many - TRBV6-2/TRBV6-3 CASSLQTIRFTEAFF TGTGCCAGCAGCCTACAGACAATTCGGTTCACTGAAGCTTTCTTT
TRBJ1-6 many - TRBV30 CAWNQGKDSPLHF TGTGCCTGGAACCAGGGGAAGGATTCACCCCTCCACTTT
TRBJ2-7 few - TRBV6-5 CASSLTPTTYEQYF TGTGCCAGCAGTTTAACACCCACCACCTACGAGCAGTACTTC
TRBJ1-1 many - TRBV7-2 CASSYTPGMNTEAFF TGTGCCAGCAGCTACACTCCAGGTATGAACACTGAAGCTTTCTTT
TRBJ1-2 many - TRBV29-1 CSVEEQRYGYTF TGCAGCGTTGAAGAACAGCGCTATGGCTACACCTTC
TRBJ2-5 once TRBD2 TRBV20-1 CSHTSGRWEETQYF TGCAGCCATACTAGCGGGAGGTGGGAAGAGACCCAGTACTTC
TRBJ2-4 many TRBD1 TRBV30 CAWSDRDRVHYIQYF TGTGCCTGGAGTGACCGGGACAGGGTTCATTACATTCAGTACTTC
TRBJ2-1 many - TRBV11-2 CASSRSGLRNEQFF TGTGCCAGCAGCCGCTCGGGGCTGAGGAATGAGCAGTTCTTC